This T cell receptor (beta chain) was sequenced in a study of cytomegalovirus exposure and HLA in healthy donors. In the case of this clone: One end of the junction varies from germline; a read error may be responsible.

PCR involved 60 Vbeta and 13 Jbeta primers. The repertoire was sequenced with immunoSEQ multiplex PCR; TCRdb's copy has only in-frame clones and lacks some. Altogether about 190,000 clones are present, around 80% being singletons, with the ten largest covering about 1.1%. Sequencing used PBMCs. This clonotype was sampled from a middle-aged woman in good health and CMV-seronegative.

The CDR3 reads CASSLGQGNEKLFF. CDR3 in DNA: TGTGCCAGCAGCCTAGGACAGGGGAATGAAAAACTGTTTTTT. The rearrangement links TRBV13 to TRBJ1-4; TRBD1 matches 9 bases. CDR3 length: 14 residues. Germline V CDR1 and CDR2: PRHDT, FYEKMQ (reference sequence).